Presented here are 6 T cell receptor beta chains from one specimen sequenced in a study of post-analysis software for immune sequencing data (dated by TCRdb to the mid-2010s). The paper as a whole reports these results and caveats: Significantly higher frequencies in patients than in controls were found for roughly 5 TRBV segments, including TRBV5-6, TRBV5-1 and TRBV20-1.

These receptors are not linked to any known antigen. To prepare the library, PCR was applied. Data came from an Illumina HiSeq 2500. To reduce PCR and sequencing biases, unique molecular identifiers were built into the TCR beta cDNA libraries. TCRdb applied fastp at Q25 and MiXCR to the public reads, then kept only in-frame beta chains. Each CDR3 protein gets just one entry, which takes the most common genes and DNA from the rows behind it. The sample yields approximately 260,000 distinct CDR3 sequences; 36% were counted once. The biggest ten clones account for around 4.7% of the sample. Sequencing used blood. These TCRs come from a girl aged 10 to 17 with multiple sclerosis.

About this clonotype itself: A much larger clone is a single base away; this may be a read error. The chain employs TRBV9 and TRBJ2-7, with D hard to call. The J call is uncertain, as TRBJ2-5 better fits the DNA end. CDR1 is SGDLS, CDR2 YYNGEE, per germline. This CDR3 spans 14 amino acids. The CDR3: CASSPSNIQGTQYF. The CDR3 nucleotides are TGTGCCAGCAGCCCCTCGAATATTCAAGGGACCCAGTACTTC.

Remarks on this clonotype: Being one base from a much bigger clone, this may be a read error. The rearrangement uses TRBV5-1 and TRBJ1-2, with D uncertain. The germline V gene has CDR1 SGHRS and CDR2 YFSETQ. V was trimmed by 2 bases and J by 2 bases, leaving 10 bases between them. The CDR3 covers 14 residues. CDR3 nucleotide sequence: TGCGCCAGCAGCTTCGGGAAGTGGAACTATGGCTACACCTTC. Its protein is CASSFGKWNYGYTF.

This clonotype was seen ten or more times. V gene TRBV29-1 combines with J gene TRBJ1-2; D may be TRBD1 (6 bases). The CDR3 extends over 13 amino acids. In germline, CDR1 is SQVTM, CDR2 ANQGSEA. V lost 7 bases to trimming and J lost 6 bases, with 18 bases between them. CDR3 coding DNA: TGCAGCGCCCAACAGGGTTTGGGGAATGGCTACACCTTC. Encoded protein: CSAQQGLGNGYTF.

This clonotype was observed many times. The CDR3 sequence: CASSFGGGWNEQFF. CDR3 DNA sequence: TGTGCCAGCAGCTTCGGCGGGGGGTGGAATGAGCAGTTCTTC. The chain joins TRBV5-6 to TRBJ2-1; 8 bases agree with TRBD2. V shed 2 bases, J shed 7 bases, and the junction held 5 bases outside the gene matches. The CDR3 has 14 amino acids. CDR1 and CDR2 (germline): SGHDT, YYEEEE. Using reference TRBV5-6 and TRBJ2-1 for the parts outside the CDR3, the full variable domain is DAGVTQSPTHLIKTRGQQVTLRCSPKSGHDTVSWYQQALGQGPQFIFQYYEEEERQRGNFPDRFSGHQFPNYSSELNVNALLLGDSALYLCASSFGGGWNEQFFGPGTRLTVL.

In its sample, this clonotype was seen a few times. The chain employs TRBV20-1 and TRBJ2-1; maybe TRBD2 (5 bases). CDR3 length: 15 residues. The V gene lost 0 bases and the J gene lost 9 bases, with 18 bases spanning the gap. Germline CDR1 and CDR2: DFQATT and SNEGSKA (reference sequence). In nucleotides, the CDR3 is TGCAGTGCTAGAGAGTGGTCAACGGGGTTTAGTGAGCAGTTCTTC. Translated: CSAREWSTGFSEQFF.

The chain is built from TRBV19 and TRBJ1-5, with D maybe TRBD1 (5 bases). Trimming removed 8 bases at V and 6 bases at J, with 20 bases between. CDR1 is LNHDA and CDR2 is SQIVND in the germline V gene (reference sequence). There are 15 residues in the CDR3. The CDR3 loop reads CASQPGQGNIQPQHF. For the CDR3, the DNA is TGTGCCAGTCAGCCCGGGCAGGGTAATATTCAGCCCCAGCATTTT.